The sequence of this T cell receptor beta chain was determined in a study of tumor-infiltrating lymphocytes in oesophageal squamous cell carcinoma. TCRdb re-derived calls from the PCR reads in MiXCR, one entry per CDR3 protein. The sample has 15,000 to 20,000 distinct CDR3 sequences, over 40% seen once; the top ten hold approximately 18%. This clonotype was found a few times. The junction had 9 bases not matched to a gene; V was cut back by 1 base and J by 5 bases. CDR3 length: 16 residues. Germline V CDR1 and CDR2: LNHNV, YYDKDF (reference sequence). This sequence was found in a female donor with esophageal squamous cell carcinoma. The specimen was normal esophageal tissue next to the tumor. The V call is TRBV15, the J call TRBJ1-1; 8 bases fit TRBD1. DNA for the CDR3: TGTGCCACCAGCAGAGGGATAGGACAGGGTGAAACTGAAGCTTTCTTT. It translates to CATSRGIGQGETEAFF.